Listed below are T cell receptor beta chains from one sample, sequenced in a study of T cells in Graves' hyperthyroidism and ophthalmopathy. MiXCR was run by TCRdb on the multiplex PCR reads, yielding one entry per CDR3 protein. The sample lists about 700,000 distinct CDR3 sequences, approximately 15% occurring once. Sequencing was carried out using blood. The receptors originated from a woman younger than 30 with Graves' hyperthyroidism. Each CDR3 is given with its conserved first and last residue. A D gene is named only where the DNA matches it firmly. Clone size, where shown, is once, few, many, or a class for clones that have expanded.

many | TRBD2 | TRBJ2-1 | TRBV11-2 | CASSFLAGWDNEQFF | TGTGCCAGCAGCTTCCTAGCGGGGTGGGACAATGAGCAGTTCTTC
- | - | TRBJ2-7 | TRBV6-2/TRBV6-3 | CASSGRVYFSYEQYF | TGTGCCAGCAGTGGGAGAGTTTATTTCTCCTACGAGCAGTACTTC
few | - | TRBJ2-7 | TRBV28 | CASSSHYEQCF | TGTGCCAGCAGTTCCCACTACGAGCAGTGCTTC
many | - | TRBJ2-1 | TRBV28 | CASSLLAGEQFF | TGTGCCAGCAGTTTATTGGCCGGTGAGCAGTTCTTC
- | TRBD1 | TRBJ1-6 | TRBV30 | CAWSTGTGPSPLHF | TGTGCCTGGAGTACCGGGACAGGTCCCTCACCCCTCCACTTT
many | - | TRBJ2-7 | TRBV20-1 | CSAQGLYYEQYF | TGCAGTGCTCAGGGACTTTACTACGAGCAGTACTTC
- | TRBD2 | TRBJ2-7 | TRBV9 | CASSVAGGPDEQYF | TGTGCCAGCAGCGTAGCGGGAGGGCCAGACGAGCAGTACTTC
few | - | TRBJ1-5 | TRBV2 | CASTRGGGPQHF | TGTGCCAGCACTAGGGGGGGGGGGCCCCAGCATTTT
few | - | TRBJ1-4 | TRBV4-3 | CASSPDSPTNEKLFF | TGCGCCAGCAGCCCGGACAGTCCAACTAATGAAAAACTGTTTTTT
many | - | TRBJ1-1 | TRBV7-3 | CASSAQGIAEAFF | TGTGCCAGCAGCGCACAGGGTATTGCTGAAGCTTTCTTT
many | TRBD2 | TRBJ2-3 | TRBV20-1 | CSARGTSGIHTQYF | TGCAGTGCTAGAGGGACTAGCGGGATTCATACGCAGTATTTT
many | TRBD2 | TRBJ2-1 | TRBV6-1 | CASSEAGLAGDIGDNEQFF | TGTGCCAGCAGTGAAGCGGGACTAGCGGGAGATATCGGGGACAATGAGCAGTTCTTC
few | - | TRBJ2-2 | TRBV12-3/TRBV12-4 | CASGPPGGFTGELFF | TGTGCCAGCGGGCCTCCTGGAGGGTTCACCGGGGAGCTGTTTTTT
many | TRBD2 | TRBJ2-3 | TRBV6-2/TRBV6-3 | CASTYEPSGGADTQYF | TGTGCCAGCACCTACGAACCCTCGGGAGGGGCAGATACGCAGTATTTT
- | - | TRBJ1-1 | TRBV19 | CASSIFRSGAEAFF | TGTGCCAGTAGTATATTTAGGTCGGGGGCTGAAGCTTTCTTT
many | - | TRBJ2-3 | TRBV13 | CASSLGLRVGTDTQYF | TGTGCCAGCAGCTTAGGACTTCGAGTCGGCACAGATACGCAGTATTTT
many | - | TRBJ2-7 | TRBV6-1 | CASSFDRSYYEQYF | TGTGCCAGCAGTTTCGACAGGTCTTACTACGAGCAGTACTTC
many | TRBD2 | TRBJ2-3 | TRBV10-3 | CAISEGLAGATDTQYF | TGTGCCATCAGTGAGGGACTAGCGGGAGCCACAGATACGCAGTATTTT
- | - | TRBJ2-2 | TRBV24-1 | CATSDFTTGELFF | TGTGCCACCAGTGATTTTACAACCGGGGAGCTGTTTTTT
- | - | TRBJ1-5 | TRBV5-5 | CASSQADSPSNQPQHF | TGTGCCAGCAGCCAAGCCGACAGTCCTAGCAATCAGCCCCAGCATTTT
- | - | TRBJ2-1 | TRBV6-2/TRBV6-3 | CASSYLSLKNEQFF | TGTGCCAGCAGTTACTTGTCCCTTAAAAATGAGCAGTTCTTC
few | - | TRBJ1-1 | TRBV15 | CATSRGIQGSNTEAFF | TGTGCCACCAGCAGAGGTATACAGGGAAGCAACACTGAAGCTTTCTTT
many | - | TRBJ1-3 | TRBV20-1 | CSAQKRARGNTIYF | TGCAGTGCTCAAAAAAGGGCCCGGGGAAACACCATATATTTT
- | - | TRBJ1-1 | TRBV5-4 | CASSLKVANTEAFF | TGTGCCAGCAGCTTGAAAGTAGCGAACACTGAAGCTTTCTTT
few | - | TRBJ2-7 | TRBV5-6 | CASSFTGLSSYEQYF | TGTGCCAGCAGCTTTACTGGATTAAGCTCCTACGAGCAGTACTTC
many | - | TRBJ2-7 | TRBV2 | CASSDVGCEQYF | TGTGCCAGCAGTGATGTGGGGTGCGAGCAGTACTTC
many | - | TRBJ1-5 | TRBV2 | CASKRDSNQPQHF | TGTGCCAGCAAAAGGGATAGCAATCAGCCCCAGCATTTT
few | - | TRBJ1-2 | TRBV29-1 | CSASRRTPFREYGYTF | TGCAGCGCCTCCCGACGGACACCGTTTAGGGAGTATGGCTACACCTTC
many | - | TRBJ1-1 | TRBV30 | CAWSRMPEAFF | TGTGCCTGGAGTAGAATGCCGGAAGCTTTCTTT
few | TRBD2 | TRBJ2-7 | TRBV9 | CASSVEVSGSSYEQYF | TGTGCCAGCAGCGTAGAGGTTAGCGGGAGTTCCTACGAGCAGTACTTC
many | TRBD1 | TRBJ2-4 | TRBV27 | CASKRIGTAQAKNIQYF | TGTGCCAGCAAGAGGATCGGGACAGCACAGGCCAAAAACATTCAGTACTTC
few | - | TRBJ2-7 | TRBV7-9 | CASSSPDFHGEQYF | TGTGCCAGCAGCTCCCCTGACTTTCACGGGGAGCAGTACTTC
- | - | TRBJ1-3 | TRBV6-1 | CASSGRGNTIYF | TGTGCCAGCAGCGGAAGAGGAAACACCATATATTTT
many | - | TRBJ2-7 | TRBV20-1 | CSAREASDYEQYF | TGCAGTGCTAGAGAGGCTAGCGACTACGAGCAGTACTTC
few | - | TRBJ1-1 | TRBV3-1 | CASSQMDTEAFF | TGTGCCAGCAGCCAAATGGACACTGAAGCTTTCTTT
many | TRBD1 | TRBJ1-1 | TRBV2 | CASSWTGDMGEAFF | TGTGCCAGCAGTTGGACAGGGGATATGGGAGAAGCTTTCTTT
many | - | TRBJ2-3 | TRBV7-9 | CASSLVYVDGLGSTDTQYF | TGTGCCAGCAGCTTGGTGTACGTGGACGGTCTAGGTAGCACAGATACGCAGTATTTT
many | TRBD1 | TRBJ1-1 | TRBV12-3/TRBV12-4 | CASSPQVTGVTEAFF | TGTGCCAGCAGCCCCCAAGTGACAGGGGTCACTGAAGCTTTCTTT
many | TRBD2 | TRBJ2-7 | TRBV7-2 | CASSFLAGDHYEQYF | TGTGCCAGCAGCTTTTTAGCGGGAGACCACTACGAGCAGTACTTC
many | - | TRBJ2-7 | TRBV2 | CASSELASGPGEQYF | TGTGCCAGCAGTGAATTGGCTAGTGGCCCGGGCGAGCAGTACTTC
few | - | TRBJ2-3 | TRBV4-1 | CASSQASQGDRDTQYF | TGCGCCAGCAGCCAAGCCTCACAGGGCGACCGAGATACGCAGTATTTT
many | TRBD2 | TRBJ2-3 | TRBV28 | CASSIAGGIVGTDTQYF | TGTGCCAGCAGCATAGCGGGAGGTATTGTCGGCACAGATACGCAGTATTTT
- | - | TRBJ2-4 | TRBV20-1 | CSAPPGLAKNIQYF | TGCAGTGCTCCGCCAGGGTTAGCCAAAAACATTCAGTACTTC
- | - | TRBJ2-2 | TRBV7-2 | CASSDRRAGELFF | TGTGCCAGCAGCGACCGCAGGGCCGGGGAGCTGTTTTTT
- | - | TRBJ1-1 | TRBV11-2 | CASSSIKLQGGDTEAFF | TGTGCCAGCAGCTCGATTAAATTACAGGGAGGGGACACTGAAGCTTTCTTT
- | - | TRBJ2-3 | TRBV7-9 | CASSFQSDTQYF | TGTGCCAGCAGCTTCCAATCAGATACGCAGTATTTT